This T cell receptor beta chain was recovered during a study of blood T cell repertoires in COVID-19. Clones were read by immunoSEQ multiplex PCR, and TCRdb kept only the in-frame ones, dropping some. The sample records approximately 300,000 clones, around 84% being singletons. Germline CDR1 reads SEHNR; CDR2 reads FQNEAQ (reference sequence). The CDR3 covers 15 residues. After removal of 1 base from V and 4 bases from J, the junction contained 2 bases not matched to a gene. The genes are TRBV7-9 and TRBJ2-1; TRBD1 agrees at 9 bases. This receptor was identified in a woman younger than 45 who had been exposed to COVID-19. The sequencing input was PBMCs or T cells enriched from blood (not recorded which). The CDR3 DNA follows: TGTGCCAGCAGCTTAGTAGGACAGGGGTACAATGAGCAGTTCTTC. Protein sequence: CASSLVGQGYNEQFF.